The rows below give T cell receptor beta chains drawn from one sample of a study of glioma-infiltrating T cells after dendritic cell vaccination. The protocol was immunoSEQ multiplex PCR, while the TCRdb copy is restricted to in-frame clones and leaves out a portion. The table records 35,000 to 40,000 clones, approximately 80% of them present only once. Sequences were derived from blood, sampled before dendritic cell vaccination. These receptors all stem from a human donor with glioblastoma. Both conserved end residues are part of each CDR3. Fields, in order: D gene, clone size, J gene, V gene, CDR3 DNA, CDR3 protein. A D gene is named only where the DNA matches it firmly. The size field is filled for only some rows; it gives once, few, many or a size class.

TRBD1 NA TRBJ2-7 TRBV11-3 TGTGCCAGCAGCTTAGCAGGGGGCGTCGTCTACGAGCAGTACTTC CASSLAGGVVYEQYF
TRBD1 NA TRBJ1-6 TRBV10-1 TGCGCCAGCTACCCTCCTGGGACAGATAGCTCCTATAATTCCCCCCTCCACTTT CASYPPGTDSSYNSPLHF
NA NA TRBJ2-7 TRBV6-1 TGTGCCAGCAGTGTGAGGGTGGACGGCGAGCAGTACTTC CASSVRVDGEQYF
NA NA TRBJ2-1 TRBV19 TGTGCCAGTAGTATCATTCCCCGGCAGGGTACATACAATGAGCAGTTCTTC CASSIIPRQGTYNEQFF
NA NA TRBJ1-2 TRBV6-5 TGTGCCAGCAGTGCTCATGAGGGCGCATTGGACTACACCTTC CASSAHEGALDYTF
TRBD1 NA TRBJ2-7 TRBV27 TGTGCCAGCAGTTCCCCTCCGGACAGGGTCTACGAGCAGTACTTC CASSSPPDRVYEQYF
NA NA TRBJ1-6 TRBV7-6 TGTGCCAGCAGCCGAACCTCAGGTGGGGGGAGCTCCTATAATTCACCCCTCCACTTT CASSRTSGGGSSYNSPLHF
TRBD1 NA TRBJ1-5 TRBV10-2 TGCGCCAGCAGTCGGACAGGGGGTAGTTTGGAGCCCCAGCATTTT CASSRTGGSLEPQHF
NA NA TRBJ1-4 TRBV19 TGTGCCAGTAGCCCCACTATAACAACTAATGAAAAACTGTTTTTT CASSPTITTNEKLFF
NA NA TRBJ2-3 TRBV11-2 TGTGCCAGCAGCTTCGCTCCTAGGCCCACAGATACGCAGTATTTT CASSFAPRPTDTQYF
TRBD2 NA TRBJ2-5 TRBV30 TGTGCCTGGAGTATCGGGACTAGCTTTTCGAGGTACCAAGAGACCCAGTACTTC CAWSIGTSFSRYQETQYF
TRBD1 NA TRBJ1-2 TRBV2 TGTGCCAGCAGTGAATCTGGGACAGCTGGCTACACCTTC CASSESGTAGYTF
NA NA TRBJ2-3 TRBV11-3 TGTGCCACCCGGAGGGCTAGCAATCCCACAGATACGCAGTATTTT CATRRASNPTDTQYF
TRBD1 NA TRBJ1-5 TRBV13 TGTGCCAGCAGCTCTAAGACAGGGGGGAGCAATCAGCCCCAGCATTTT CASSSKTGGSNQPQHF
NA NA TRBJ1-1 TRBV28 TGTGCCAGCACCCCACGAGGGATCATGAACACTGAAGCTTTCTTT CASTPRGIMNTEAFF
TRBD2 NA TRBJ2-7 TRBV4-2 TGTGCCAGCAGCCAAGCGGTGAAGCGGGGCTCCTACGAGCAGTACTTC CASSQAVKRGSYEQYF
TRBD2 NA TRBJ2-1 TRBV15 TGTGCCACCAGCAGATCGGAGCGGGGGGGGAATGAGCAGTTCTTC CATSRSERGGNEQFF
NA NA TRBJ2-5 TRBV14 TGTGCCAGCAGCCAAGGGACTCCAACCCCGCGGGAGACCCAGTACTTC CASSQGTPTPRETQYF
NA NA TRBJ2-1 TRBV28 TGTGCCAGCAGTTCCGGGACAACTTCCTACAATGAGCAGTTCTTC CASSSGTTSYNEQFF
NA NA TRBJ1-3 TRBV5-4 TGTGCCAGCCGGGGGGGGAACACCATATATTTT CASRGGNTIYF
NA NA TRBJ1-1 TRBV5-6 TGTGCCAGCAGCTTCGGGATCCAGGTTACTGAAGCTTTCTTT CASSFGIQVTEAFF
NA NA TRBJ1-4 TRBV5-1 TGCGCCAGCAGCCCTCGAACCCGGTCGGGGAATGAAAAACTGTTTTTT CASSPRTRSGNEKLFF
TRBD1 NA TRBJ1-1 TRBV19 TGTGCCAGTAGTATGCCTAGGGGGCAGTTTTTCGCTGAAGCTTTCTTT CASSMPRGQFFAEAFF
TRBD2 NA TRBJ2-3 TRBV27 TGTGCCAGCAGTGGCCAACTAGCGGGGGGCCGCGGGAGCACAGATACGCAGTATTTT CASSGQLAGGRGSTDTQYF
NA few TRBJ2-5 TRBV21-1 TGTGCCACATCCATGTTGCACAACCAAGAGACCCAGTACTTC CATSMLHNQETQYF
NA NA TRBJ2-2 TRBV30 TGTGCCTGGGCTGCGTCCGGGGAGCTGTTTTTT CAWAASGELFF
TRBD2 NA TRBJ2-7 TRBV27 TGTGCCAGCAGTTTACTAGCGGGGGGGCCCTACGAGCAGTACTTC CASSLLAGGPYEQYF
TRBD1 few TRBJ1-3 TRBV10-3 TGTGCCATCAGTATCCCGACAGGGCCTGGAAACACCATATATTTT CAISIPTGPGNTIYF
NA NA TRBJ2-7 TRBV5-4 TGTGCCAGCAGCCGCGGGACGGGTTCCTACGAGCAGTACTTC CASSRGTGSYEQYF
NA NA TRBJ1-1 TRBV9 TGTGCCAGCAGCCCCTTCGCCACTGGCACTGAAGCTTTCTTT CASSPFATGTEAFF
NA NA TRBJ2-7 TRBV7-2 TGTGCCAGCAGCTTAGCCCTGAAACTCCCCTACGAGCAGTACTTC CASSLALKLPYEQYF
TRBD2 NA TRBJ2-1 TRBV7-9 TGTGCCAGCAGCTTAGTTGGCGGGGGGGGGACTTACAATGAGCAGTTCTTC CASSLVGGGGTYNEQFF
NA NA TRBJ1-5 TRBV7-2 TGTGCCAGCAGCTTAGCTGGGCCCCTCAATCAGCCCCAGCATTTT CASSLAGPLNQPQHF
TRBD2 once TRBJ2-2 TRBV18 TGTGCCAGCTCACCACCCAGGCAGGGACTATCCGGGGAGCTGTTTTTT CASSPPRQGLSGELFF
NA NA TRBJ2-7 TRBV27 TGTGCCAGCAGTTTTGGCAGTACCTACGAGCAGTACTTC CASSFGSTYEQYF
NA NA TRBJ1-5 TRBV9 TGTGCCAGCAGCGACGACGGGAATTGGCCCCAGCATTTT CASSDDGNWPQHF
NA NA TRBJ2-2 TRBV6-4 TGTGCCAGCAGTGACTATGCCGGCACCGGGGAGCTGTTTTTT CASSDYAGTGELFF